The present TCR beta chain was sequenced within a study of blood T cell repertoires in COVID-19. Study context: Sites across the United States, Italy and Spain contributed samples from acute and convalescent COVID-19. T cells, B-cell-depleted T cells, or PBMCs supplied cDNA or gDNA.

As originally analysed: Amplified reference gene primers provided the basis for estimating nucleated cell counts. Using immunoSEQ multiplex PCR, the repertoire was profiled, and TCRdb retains in-frame clones only, with some absent. The D gene and trimming were derived from the DNA, and the V and J assignments and clone size from that table. The sample has some 100,000 clones, about 88% seen once. This sequence originates from a woman aged 80 or older with active COVID-19. Sequenced: peripheral blood.

CDR3 DNA sequence: TGCAGCGCTAATCGAGGGGGTGAGCAGTTCTTC. It yields the protein CSANRGGEQFF. The chain carries TRBV29-1 and TRBJ2-1, with D tentatively TRBD1 (6 bases). The ends were cut back, 7 bases at V and 9 bases at J, with 13 bases in the middle. The CDR3 is 11 amino acids. Germline V gene lookup returns CDR1 SQVTM and CDR2 ANQGSEA.